The following is a T cell receptor beta chain sequence with its context. The antigen it binds to is not known. No base-level quality is on record; no much larger clone is a single base apart. The data stem from a study of blood T cell repertoires in COVID-19 (dated by TCRdb to between 2020 and 2021). Turning to the overall study: The collaborator samples originated in the United States, Italy and Spain and spanned the acute and convalescent phases of COVID-19. The material from the prospective study consisted of cDNA or gDNA derived from T cells, B-cell-depleted T cells, or PBMCs. Deeply sampled blood TCRbeta repertoires from subjects exposed to, actively infected with, or recovered from COVID-19 were included in the dataset. The repertoires were released in a freely available public database meant as a resource for research on the immune response to SARS-CoV-2. Samples came from the ongoing ImmuneRACE study (first 160 participants) plus 1,254 subjects from 6 global collaborators. The sample metadata nearly always contained a de-identified subject ID, COVID-19 status, age in years and sex. HLA class I and class II types, where available, came from metadata supplied by the sample provider rather than from assay-based typing. The research as a whole found: The amount of clinical and demographic metadata varied by source and participant and was provided uncurated.

Trimming takes 2 bases off V and 8 bases off J; junction bases not matched to a gene: 18. From cysteine to phenylalanine, the CDR3 is 18 amino acids long. The sequence is cut down to CDR3 DNA, 54 bases in frame from base 1. The germline V gene specifies KGHSH as CDR1 and LQKENI as CDR2. Participants in the prospective study were enrolled through a virtual design, were aged roughly 18 to 90 years, and lived in 20 to 30 United States geographic areas. Cohort assignment in the prospective study relied on participant-reported clinical history from a screening survey and a study questionnaire. For ImmuneRACE Cohort 3, a participant was defined as recovered based on two consecutive negative NP/OP PCR tests, clearance by a healthcare professional, or resolution of symptoms. Mobile phlebotomists in the prospective study collected whole blood, serum and a nasopharyngeal or oropharyngeal swab from every participant. Additional blood draws and questionnaires over an approximately two-month period could optionally be provided by prospective study participants. Before DNA extraction, prospective study blood samples were shipped either frozen or at room temperature.

TCRbeta CDR3 regions were amplified from genomic DNA using the immunoSEQ Assay, a bias-controlled multiplex PCR. In the source study's methods: Nucleated cell counts per sample were estimated from amplification of reference gene primers within the assay. Sequence reads were collapsed and filtered to measure the absolute abundance of every unique TCRbeta CDR3 rearrangement. Productive Simpson clonality was computed per sample as the square root of Simpson's diversity index over productive rearrangements. Not all clones reach the TCRdb copy of this immuneACCESS table, which keeps in-frame sequences only. Checked studies attribute under half of the gap to unresolved V genes and leave the rest unexplained. V and J calls and clone size are given by that table; D and trimming were obtained from the DNA. Here the sample has about 150,000 clones; about 90% occur a single time. Around 6.5% of the sample is held by the ten biggest clonotypes.

The TCR comes from a woman aged 45-65 years who had recovered from COVID-19. Sequenced material: PBMCs or T cells enriched from blood (not recorded which). The chain links TRBV18 with TRBJ1-2, with TRBD1 matching 9 junction bases. CDR3 protein: CASSPGRDRVLFAGGYTF. At the DNA level, the sequence is TGTGCCAGCTCACCAGGGCGGGACAGGGTGCTATTTGCTGGCGGCTACACCTTC.